The source of this T cell receptor (beta chain) is a study of T cell responses to AZD1222 COVID-19 vaccine. The CDR3 covers 16 residues. On this clone itself: The antigen remains unidentified.

Study findings and constraints: Donors in the cohort were predominantly white British and more often female, and clonal diversity was possibly underestimated.

The protocol was immunoSEQ multiplex PCR, while the TCRdb copy is restricted to in-frame clones and leaves out a portion. In the table there are approximately 180,000 clones, around 88% of which are singletons. The TCR was taken from an adult in good health. This chain connects TRBV21-1 to TRBJ1-1. TRBV21-1 is labeled a pseudogene. The specimen was peripheral blood, collected on day 0 of AZD1222 vaccination. CDR3 sequence (DNA): TGTGCCAGCAGGAACAAGGGTCCAGGAGAGGACACTGAAGCTTTCTTT. It encodes CASRNKGPGEDTEAFF.